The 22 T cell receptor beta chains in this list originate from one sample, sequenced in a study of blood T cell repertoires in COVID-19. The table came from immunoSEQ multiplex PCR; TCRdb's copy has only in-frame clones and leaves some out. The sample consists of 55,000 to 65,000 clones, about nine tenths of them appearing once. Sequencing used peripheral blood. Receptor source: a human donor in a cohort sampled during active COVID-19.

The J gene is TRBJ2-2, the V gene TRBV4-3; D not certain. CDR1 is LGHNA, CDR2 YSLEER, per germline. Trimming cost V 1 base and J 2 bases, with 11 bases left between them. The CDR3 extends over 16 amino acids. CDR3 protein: CASSQGTGDNTGELFF. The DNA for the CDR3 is TGCGCCAGCAGCCAAGGAACCGGAGACAACACCGGGGAGCTGTTTTTT.

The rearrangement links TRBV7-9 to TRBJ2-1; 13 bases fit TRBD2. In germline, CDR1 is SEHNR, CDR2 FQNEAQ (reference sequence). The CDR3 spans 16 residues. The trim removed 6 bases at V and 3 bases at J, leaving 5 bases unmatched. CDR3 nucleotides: TGTGCCAGCAGACAAGGACTAGCGGGAGTCTACAATGAGCAGTTCTTC. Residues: CASRQGLAGVYNEQFF.

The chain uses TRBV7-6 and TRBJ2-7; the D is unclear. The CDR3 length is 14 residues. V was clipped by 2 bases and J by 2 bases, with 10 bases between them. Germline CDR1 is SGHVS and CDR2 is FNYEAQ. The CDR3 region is CASSLSRQAYEQYF. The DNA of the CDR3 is TGTGCCAGCAGCTTATCTCGACAAGCCTACGAGCAGTACTTC.

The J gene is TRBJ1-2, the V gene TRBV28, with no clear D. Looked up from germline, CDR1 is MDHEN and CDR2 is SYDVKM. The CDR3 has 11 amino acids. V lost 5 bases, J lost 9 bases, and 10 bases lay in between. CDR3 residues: CASSVGSSYTF. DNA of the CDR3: TGTGCCAGCAGTGTCGGGTCTAGCTACACCTTC.

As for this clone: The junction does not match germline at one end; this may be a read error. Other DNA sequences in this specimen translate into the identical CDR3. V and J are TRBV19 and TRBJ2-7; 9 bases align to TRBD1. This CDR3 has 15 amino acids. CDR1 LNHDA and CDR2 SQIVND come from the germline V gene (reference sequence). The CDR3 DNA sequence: TGTGCCTCAAAGGGGACAGGGAAGTCCTCCTACGAACAGTACTTC. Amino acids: CASKGTGKSSYEQYF. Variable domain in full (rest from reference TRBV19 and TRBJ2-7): DGGITQSPKYLFRKEGQNVTLSCEQNLNHDAMYWYRQDPGQGLRLIYYSQIVNDFQKGDIAEGYSVSREKKESFPLTVTSAQKNPTAFYLCASKGTGKSSYEQYFGPGTRLTVT.

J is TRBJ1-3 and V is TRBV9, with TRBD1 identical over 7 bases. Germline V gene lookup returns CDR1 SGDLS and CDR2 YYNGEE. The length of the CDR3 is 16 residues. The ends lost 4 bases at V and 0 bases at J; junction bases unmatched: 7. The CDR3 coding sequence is TGTGCCAGCAGCCCGGACAGGCCCCGCTCTGGAAACACCATATATTTT. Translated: CASSPDRPRSGNTIYF.

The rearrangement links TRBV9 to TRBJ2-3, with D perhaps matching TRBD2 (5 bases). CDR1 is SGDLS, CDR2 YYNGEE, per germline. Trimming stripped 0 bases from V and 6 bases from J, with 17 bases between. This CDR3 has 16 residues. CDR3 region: CASSVGVGEGYDTQYF. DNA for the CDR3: TGTGCCAGCAGCGTAGGCGTGGGAGAAGGATATGATACGCAGTATTTT.

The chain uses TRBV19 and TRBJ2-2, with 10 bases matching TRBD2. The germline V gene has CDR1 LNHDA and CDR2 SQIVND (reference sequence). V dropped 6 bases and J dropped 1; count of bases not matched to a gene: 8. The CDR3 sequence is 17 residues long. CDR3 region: CASRPGWTSGNTGELFF. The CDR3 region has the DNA TGTGCCAGTAGACCCGGGTGGACTAGCGGGAACACCGGGGAGCTGTTTTTT. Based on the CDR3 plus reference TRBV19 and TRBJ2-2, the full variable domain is DGGITQSPKYLFRKEGQNVTLSCEQNLNHDAMYWYRQDPGQGLRLIYYSQIVNDFQKGDIAEGYSVSREKKESFPLTVTSAQKNPTAFYLCASRPGWTSGNTGELFFGEGSRLTVL.

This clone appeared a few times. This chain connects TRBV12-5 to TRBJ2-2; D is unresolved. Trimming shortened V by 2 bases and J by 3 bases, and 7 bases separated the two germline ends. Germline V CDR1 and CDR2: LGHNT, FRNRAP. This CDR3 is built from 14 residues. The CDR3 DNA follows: TGTGCTAGTGGTTTGAGCACTCACACCGGGGAGCTGTTTTTT. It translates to CASGLSTHTGELFF.

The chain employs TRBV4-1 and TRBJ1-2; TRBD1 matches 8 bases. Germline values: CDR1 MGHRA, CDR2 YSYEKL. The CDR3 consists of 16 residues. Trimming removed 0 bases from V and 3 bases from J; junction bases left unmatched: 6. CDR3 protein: CASSQERQGAYYGYTF. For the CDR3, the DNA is TGCGCCAGCAGCCAAGAACGGCAGGGGGCTTACTATGGCTACACCTTC.

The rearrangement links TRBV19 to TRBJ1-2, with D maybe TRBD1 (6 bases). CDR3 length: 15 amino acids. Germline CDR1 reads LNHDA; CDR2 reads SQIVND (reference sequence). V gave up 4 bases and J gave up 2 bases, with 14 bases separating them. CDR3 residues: CASSTRSGGNYGYTF. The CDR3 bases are TGTGCCAGTAGTACGCGAAGCGGGGGCAACTATGGCTACACCTTC.

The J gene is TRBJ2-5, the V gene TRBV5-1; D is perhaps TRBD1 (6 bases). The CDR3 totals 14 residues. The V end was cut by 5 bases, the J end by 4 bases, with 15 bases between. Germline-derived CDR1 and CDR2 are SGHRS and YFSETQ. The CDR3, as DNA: TGCGCCAGCAGGCAGGGGCAGGGAGTAGAGACCCAGTACTTC. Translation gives CASRQGQGVETQYF.

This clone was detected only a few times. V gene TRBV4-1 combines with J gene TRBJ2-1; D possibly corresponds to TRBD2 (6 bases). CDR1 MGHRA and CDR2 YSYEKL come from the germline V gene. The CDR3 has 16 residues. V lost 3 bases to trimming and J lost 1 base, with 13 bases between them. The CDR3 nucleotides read TGCGCCAGCAGCCAGTGGAGCGGAGGGTCCTACAATGAGCAGTTCTTC. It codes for CASSQWSGGSYNEQFF.

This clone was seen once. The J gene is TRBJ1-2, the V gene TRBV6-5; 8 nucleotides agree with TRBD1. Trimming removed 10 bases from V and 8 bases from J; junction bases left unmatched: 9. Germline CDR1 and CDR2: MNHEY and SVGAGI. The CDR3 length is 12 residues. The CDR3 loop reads CAIQDRERGYTF. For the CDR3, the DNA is TGTGCCATACAGGACAGGGAGAGGGGCTACACCTTC.

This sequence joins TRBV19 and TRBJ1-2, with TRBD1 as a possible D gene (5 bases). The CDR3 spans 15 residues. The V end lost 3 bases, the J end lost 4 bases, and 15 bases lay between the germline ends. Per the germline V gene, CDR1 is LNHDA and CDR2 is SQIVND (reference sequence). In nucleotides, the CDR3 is TGTGCCAGTAGTATTAAGGCAGGGTGGAGCTATGGCTACACCTTC. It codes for CASSIKAGWSYGYTF.

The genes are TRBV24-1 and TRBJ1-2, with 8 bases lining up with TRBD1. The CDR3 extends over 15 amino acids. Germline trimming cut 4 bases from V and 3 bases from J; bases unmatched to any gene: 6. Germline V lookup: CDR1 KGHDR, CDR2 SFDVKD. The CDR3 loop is CATSDRTGSDYGYTF. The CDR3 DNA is TGTGCCACCAGTGACAGGACAGGGTCGGACTATGGCTACACCTTC.

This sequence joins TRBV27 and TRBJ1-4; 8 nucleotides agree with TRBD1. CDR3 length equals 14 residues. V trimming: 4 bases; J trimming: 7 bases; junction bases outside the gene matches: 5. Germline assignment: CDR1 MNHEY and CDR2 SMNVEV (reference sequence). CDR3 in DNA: TGTGCCAGCAGTTCCTCAGGGGGCTTTGAAAAACTGTTTTTT. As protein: CASSSSGGFEKLFF.

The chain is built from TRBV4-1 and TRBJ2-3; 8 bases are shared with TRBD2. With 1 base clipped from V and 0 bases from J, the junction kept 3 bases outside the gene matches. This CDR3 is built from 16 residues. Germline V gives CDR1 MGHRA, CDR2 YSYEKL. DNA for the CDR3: TGCGCCAGCAGCCAAGGGCCTAGCGGGAGCACAGATACGCAGTATTTT. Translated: CASSQGPSGSTDTQYF.

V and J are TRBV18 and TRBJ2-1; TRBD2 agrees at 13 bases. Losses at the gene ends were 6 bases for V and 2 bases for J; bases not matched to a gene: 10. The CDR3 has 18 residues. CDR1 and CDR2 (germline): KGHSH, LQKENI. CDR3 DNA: TGTGCCAGCTCCCTAGGGACTAGCGGGGAGGTAACCTACAATGAGCAGTTCTTC. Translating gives CASSLGTSGEVTYNEQFF.

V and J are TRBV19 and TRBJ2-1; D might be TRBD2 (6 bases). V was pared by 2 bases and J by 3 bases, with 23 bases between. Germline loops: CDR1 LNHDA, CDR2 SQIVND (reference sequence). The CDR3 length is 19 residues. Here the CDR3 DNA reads TGTGCCAGTAGTATATACCCCTTCTCGACTAGATTCCTCTACAATGAGCAGTTCTTC. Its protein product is CASSIYPFSTRFLYNEQFF.

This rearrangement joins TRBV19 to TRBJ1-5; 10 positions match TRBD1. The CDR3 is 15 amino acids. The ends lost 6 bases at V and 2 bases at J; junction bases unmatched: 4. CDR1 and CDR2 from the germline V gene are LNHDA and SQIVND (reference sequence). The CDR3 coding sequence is TGTGCCAGTAGCCGCGGGACAGGGGGCAATCAGCCCCAGCATTTT. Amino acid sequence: CASSRGTGGNQPQHF.

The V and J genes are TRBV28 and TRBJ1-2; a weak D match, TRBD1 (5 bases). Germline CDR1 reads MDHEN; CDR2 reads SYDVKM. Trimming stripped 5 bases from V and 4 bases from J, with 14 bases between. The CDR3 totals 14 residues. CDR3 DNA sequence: TGTGCCAGCAGTGCCCCCGGGACTGCCTATGGCTACACCTTC. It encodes CASSAPGTAYGYTF.